The clone carrying this T cell receptor (beta chain) has ten or more counts. Antigen unknown. The record originates from a study of metastatic and nonmetastatic thyroid tumors. Study in general: Malignant thyroid and benign thyroid patients provided blood and tumor or nodule tissue whose repertoires were compared.

V lost 8 bases and J lost 2, with 12 bases in between. The length of the CDR3 is 13 residues. No patient received treatment before thyroid surgery. In the study's own analysis: A classifier of distant metastasis in papillary thyroid cancer was built from CDR3 differences (across clinicopathological groups). TCRdb re-called the PCR reads via MiXCR. In this record, the V and J calls reflect TCRdb's handling and not the investigators' own analysis. The sample records around 64,000 clones, roughly 4.1% being singletons. Study conclusions and caveats: The study reportedly found significantly higher TCR beta diversity in malignant thyroid tumors than benign nodules, in blood and tumor.

The V and J genes are TRBV12-3 or TRBV12-4 and TRBJ2-5; D remains ambiguous. The receptor's source is a female donor with papillary thyroid cancer or a benign thyroid nodule (not recorded which). Some clones in this sample may be carry-over from other donors' samples. Sequencing was carried out using blood. CDR3 region: CASGVYPQETQYF. CDR3 coding DNA: TGTGCCAGCGGGGTGTATCCACAAGAGACCCAGTACTTC.